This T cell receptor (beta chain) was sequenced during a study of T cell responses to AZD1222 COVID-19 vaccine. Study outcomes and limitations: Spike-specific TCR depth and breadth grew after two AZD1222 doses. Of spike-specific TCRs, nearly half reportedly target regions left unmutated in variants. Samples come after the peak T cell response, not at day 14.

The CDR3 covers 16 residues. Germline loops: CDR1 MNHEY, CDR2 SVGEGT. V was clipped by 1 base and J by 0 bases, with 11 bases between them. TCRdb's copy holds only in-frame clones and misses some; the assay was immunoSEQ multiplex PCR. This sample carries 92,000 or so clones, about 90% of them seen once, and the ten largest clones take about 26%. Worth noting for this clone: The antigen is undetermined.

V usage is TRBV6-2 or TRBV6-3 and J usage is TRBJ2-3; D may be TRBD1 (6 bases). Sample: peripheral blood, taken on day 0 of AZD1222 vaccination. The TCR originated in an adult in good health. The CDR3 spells CASSYYRALSTDTQYF. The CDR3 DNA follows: TGTGCCAGCAGTTACTACAGGGCACTCAGCACAGATACGCAGTATTTT.